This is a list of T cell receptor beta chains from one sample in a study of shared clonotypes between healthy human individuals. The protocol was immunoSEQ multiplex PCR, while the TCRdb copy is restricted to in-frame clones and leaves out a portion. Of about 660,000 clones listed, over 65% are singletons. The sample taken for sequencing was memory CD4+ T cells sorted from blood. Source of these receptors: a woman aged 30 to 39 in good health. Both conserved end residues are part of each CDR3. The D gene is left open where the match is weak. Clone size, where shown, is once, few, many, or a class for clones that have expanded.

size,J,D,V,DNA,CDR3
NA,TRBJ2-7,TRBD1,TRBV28,TGTGCCAGCAGCACCTGGACAGGGGGTTTCTACGAGCAGTACTTC,CASSTWTGGFYEQYF
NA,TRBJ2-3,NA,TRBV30,TGTGCCTGGGCCCTCATGGGGGATACGCAGTATTTT,CAWALMGDTQYF
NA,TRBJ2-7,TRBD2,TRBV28,TGTGCCAGCAGTTTAGGCGCTAGCGGGAGCTACGAGCAGTACTTC,CASSLGASGSYEQYF
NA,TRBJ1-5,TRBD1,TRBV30,TGTGCCTGGAGTGGACAGGGAGATCAGCCCCAGCATTTT,CAWSGQGDQPQHF
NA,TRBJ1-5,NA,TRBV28,TGTGCCAGCAGCCCCGTACAGGGCGCGGGGGCTCAGCCCCAGCATTTT,CASSPVQGAGAQPQHF
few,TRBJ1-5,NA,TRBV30,TGTGCCTGGAGTGTAGGTTTGGATCAGCCCCAGCATTTT,CAWSVGLDQPQHF
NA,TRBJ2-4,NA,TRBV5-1,TGCGCCAGCAGCTTGGACAGTACTGCCAAAAACATTCAGTACTTC,CASSLDSTAKNIQYF
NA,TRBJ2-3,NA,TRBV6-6,TGTGCCAGCAGTCGGGACCGCTTGGATACGCAGTATTTT,CASSRDRLDTQYF
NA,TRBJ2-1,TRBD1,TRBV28,TGTGCCAGCAGCAAGACAGGGGGATCCTACAATGAGCAGTTCTTC,CASSKTGGSYNEQFF
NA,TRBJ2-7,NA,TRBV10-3,TGTGCCATCAGTGAGTCCGGTTCGGTCGAGCAGTACTTC,CAISESGSVEQYF
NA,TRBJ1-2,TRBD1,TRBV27,TGTGCCAGCAGTTCGCCGACAGGGAGAGGCTACACCTTC,CASSSPTGRGYTF
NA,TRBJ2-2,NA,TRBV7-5,TGTGTCAGAAGCTTTTCCCCCCGGGTTTCGTTTGGAAGCACCGGGGAGCTGTTTTTT,CVRSFSPRVSFGSTGELFF
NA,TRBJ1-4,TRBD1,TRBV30,TGTGCCTGGAACCGGGACAGGGGAGGAGAAAAACTGTTTTTT,CAWNRDRGGEKLFF
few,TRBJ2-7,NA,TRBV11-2,TGTGCCAGCAGCCGAGCCCGGGGAACCGCCTACGAGCAGTACTTC,CASSRARGTAYEQYF
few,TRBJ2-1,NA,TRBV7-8,TGTGCCAGCAGCGCCCTATGGGGGGCGAATCCAGATGAGCAGTTCTTC,CASSALWGANPDEQFF
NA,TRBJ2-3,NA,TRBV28,TGTGCCAGCAGTTTTTCGTCAGGGTTGGGAGATACGCAGTATTTT,CASSFSSGLGDTQYF
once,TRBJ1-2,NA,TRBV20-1,TGCAGTGCTAGAGTGAACTATGGCTACACCTTC,CSARVNYGYTF
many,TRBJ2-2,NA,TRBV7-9,TGTGCCAGCAGCTTATGGACACAGAACACCGGGGAGCTGTTTTTT,CASSLWTQNTGELFF
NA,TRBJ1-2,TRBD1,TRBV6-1,TGTGCCAGCAGTGATCACGGACAGGGCCTCTATGGCTACACCTTC,CASSDHGQGLYGYTF
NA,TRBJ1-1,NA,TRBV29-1,TGCAGCGTTGAAGAGGGGGTCTCGGGGGTGAACACTGAAGCTTTCTTT,CSVEEGVSGVNTEAFF
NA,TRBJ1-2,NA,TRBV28,TGTGCCAGTCAGGGGAAGGGATCGGACTATGGCTACACCTTC,CASQGKGSDYGYTF
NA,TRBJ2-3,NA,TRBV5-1,TGCGCCAGCAGCTCGAACAGCATTGGCGGCACAGATACGCAGTATTTT,CASSSNSIGGTDTQYF
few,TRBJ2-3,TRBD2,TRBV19,TGTGCCAGTAGTATAGCGGGAGGAACAGATACGCAGTATTTT,CASSIAGGTDTQYF
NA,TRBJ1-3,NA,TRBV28,TGTGCCAGCAGCCTGATGGGGTCAGGAAACACCATATATTTT,CASSLMGSGNTIYF
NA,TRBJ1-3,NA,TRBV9,TGTGCCAGCAGCGTCGCAATGCCGGGGGCGGGCGGAAACACCATATATTTT,CASSVAMPGAGGNTIYF
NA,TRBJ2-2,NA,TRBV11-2,TGTGCCAGCAGCTTGATGGGCAGGCGAGGAACCCACGGGGAGCTGTTTTTT,CASSLMGRRGTHGELFF
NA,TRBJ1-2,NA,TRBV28,TGTGCCAGCAGTGTCTCGGGAAGCGTTAACTATGGCTACACCTTC,CASSVSGSVNYGYTF
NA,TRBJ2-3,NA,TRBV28,TGTGCCAGCAGTTCAGATACGCAGTATTTT,CASSSDTQYF
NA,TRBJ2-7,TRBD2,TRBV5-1,TGCGCCAGCAGCTTGAGGTCCGGACTAGCATACGAGCAGTACTTC,CASSLRSGLAYEQYF
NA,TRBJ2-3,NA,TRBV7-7,TGTGCCAGCAGCCGGGACATCCAAGATACGCAGTATTTT,CASSRDIQDTQYF
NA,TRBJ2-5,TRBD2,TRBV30,TGTGCCTGGGGCCGGGGGGGTCTTGAGACCCAGTACTTC,CAWGRGGLETQYF
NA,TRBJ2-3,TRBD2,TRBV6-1,TGTGCCACCGCGACTAGCTTACTCACAGATACGCAGTATTTT,CATATSLLTDTQYF
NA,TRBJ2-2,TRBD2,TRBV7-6,TGTGCCAGCAGCAGCGACCCTATGCGGGAGCCCCCGAGAACCGGGGAGCTGTTTTTT,CASSSDPMREPPRTGELFF
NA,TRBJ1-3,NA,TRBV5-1,TGCGCCAGCAGCTTGGCCATTCGGGGGTCCGGAAACACCATATATTTT,CASSLAIRGSGNTIYF
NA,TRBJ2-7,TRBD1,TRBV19,TGTGCCAGTAGTATCCGGGACAGGGATGAGCAGTACTTC,CASSIRDRDEQYF
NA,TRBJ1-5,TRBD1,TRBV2,TGTGCCAGCAGTCCCGGGACAGGGGACCAGCCCCAGCATTTT,CASSPGTGDQPQHF
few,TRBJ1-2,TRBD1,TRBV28,TGTGCCAGCAGTTTAAGGACAGGGCATTGGGGCTACACCTTC,CASSLRTGHWGYTF
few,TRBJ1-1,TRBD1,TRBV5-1,TGCGCCAGCAGCTTGAGGGGGCCCACTACTGAAGCTTTCTTT,CASSLRGPTTEAFF
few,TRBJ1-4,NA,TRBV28,TGTGCCAGCAGTCTGGGGTATTGGGAAAAACTGTTTTTT,CASSLGYWEKLFF
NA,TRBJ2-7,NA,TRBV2,TGTGCCAGCAGAGACTTTACAGGTGGTGTCCACGAGCAGTACTTC,CASRDFTGGVHEQYF
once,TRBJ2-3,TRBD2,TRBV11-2,TGTGCCAGCAGCTTACAGGTCTTAGGACTAGCGGGGACAGATACGCAGTATTTT,CASSLQVLGLAGTDTQYF
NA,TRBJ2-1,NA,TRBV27,TGTGCCAGCAGTCCCGGGACTCTGCCCAACAATGAGCAGTTCTTC,CASSPGTLPNNEQFF
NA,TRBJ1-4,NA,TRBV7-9,TGTGCCAGCAGCCCCGCCAGGCACGGACGTGAAAAACTGTTTTTT,CASSPARHGREKLFF
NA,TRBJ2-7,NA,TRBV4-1,TGCGCCAGCAGCCGCGGACCTAGTAACCACGAGCAGTACTTC,CASSRGPSNHEQYF
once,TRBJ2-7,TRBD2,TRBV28,TGTGCCAGCAGTTATGATCTAGCGGGAGGGAAGGGGACCTACGAGCAGTACTTC,CASSYDLAGGKGTYEQYF
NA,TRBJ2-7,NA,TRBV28,TGTGCCAGCAGTTCCGGGACGGCAAGCTCCTACGAGCAGTACTTC,CASSSGTASSYEQYF
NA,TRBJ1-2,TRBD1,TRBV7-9,TGTGCCAGCAGCTTTCCCCGACAGGGAAGGACCTATGGCTACACCTTC,CASSFPRQGRTYGYTF
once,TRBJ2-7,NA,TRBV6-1,TGTGCCAGCAGTGAAGGATTCAGTGACATCTACGAGCAGTACTTC,CASSEGFSDIYEQYF
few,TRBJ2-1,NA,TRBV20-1,TGCAGTGCTAGCGGATACAATGAGCAGTTCTTC,CSASGYNEQFF
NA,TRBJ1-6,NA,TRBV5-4,TGTGCCAGCAGCTTGATGGGAGGGGACTCGTCACCCCTCCACTTT,CASSLMGGDSSPLHF
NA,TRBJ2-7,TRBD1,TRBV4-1,TGCGCCAGCAGCCAAGCGGAGACAGGGGGCCCCTACGAGCAGTACTTC,CASSQAETGGPYEQYF
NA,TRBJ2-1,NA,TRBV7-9,TGTGCCAGCAGCTTACATGGGGCAGACAATGAGCAGTTCTTC,CASSLHGADNEQFF
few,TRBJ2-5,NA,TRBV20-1,TGCAGTGTCCTAGCCAAAGAGACCCAGTACTTC,CSVLAKETQYF